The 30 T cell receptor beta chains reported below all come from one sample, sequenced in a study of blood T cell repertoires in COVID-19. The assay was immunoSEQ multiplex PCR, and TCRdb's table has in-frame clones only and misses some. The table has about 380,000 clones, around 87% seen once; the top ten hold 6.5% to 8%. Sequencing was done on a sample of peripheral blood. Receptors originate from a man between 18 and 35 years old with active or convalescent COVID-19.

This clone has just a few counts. This CDR3 is CASSIERGGLQETQYF. CDR3 in DNA: TGTGCCAGCAGTATCGAGCGGGGGGGCCTCCAAGAGACCCAGTACTTC. The rearrangement uses TRBV27 and TRBJ2-5; 10 positions match TRBD2. Germline V gives CDR1 MNHEY, CDR2 SMNVEV (reference sequence). V lost 5 bases to trimming and J lost 1 base; unmatched junction nucleotides: 7. This CDR3 has 16 amino acids.

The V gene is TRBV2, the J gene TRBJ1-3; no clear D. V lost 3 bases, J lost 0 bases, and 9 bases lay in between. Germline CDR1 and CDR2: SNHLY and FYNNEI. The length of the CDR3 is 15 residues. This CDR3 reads CASSDSGLSGNTIYF. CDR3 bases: TGTGCCAGCAGTGATAGCGGACTCTCTGGAAACACCATATATTTT.

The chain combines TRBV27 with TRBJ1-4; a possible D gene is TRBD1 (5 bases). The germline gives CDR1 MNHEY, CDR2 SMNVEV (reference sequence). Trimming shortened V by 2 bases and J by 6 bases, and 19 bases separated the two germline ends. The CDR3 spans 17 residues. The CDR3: CASSLISPGGRDEKLFF. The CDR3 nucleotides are TGTGCCAGCAGTTTAATTTCCCCAGGCGGCAGGGATGAAAAACTGTTTTTT. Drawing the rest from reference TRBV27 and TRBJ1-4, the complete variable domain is EAQVTQNPRYLITVTGKKLTVTCSQNMNHEYMSWYRQDPGLGLRQIYYSMNVEVTDKGDVPEGYKVSRKEKRNFPLILESPSPNQTSLYFCASSLISPGGRDEKLFFGSGTQLSVL.

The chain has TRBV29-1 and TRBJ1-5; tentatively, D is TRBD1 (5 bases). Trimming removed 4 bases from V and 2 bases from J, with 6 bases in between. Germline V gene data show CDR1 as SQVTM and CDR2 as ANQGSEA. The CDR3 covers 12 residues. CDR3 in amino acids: CSVVQGNQPQHF. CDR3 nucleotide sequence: TGCAGCGTTGTACAGGGCAATCAGCCCCAGCATTTT.

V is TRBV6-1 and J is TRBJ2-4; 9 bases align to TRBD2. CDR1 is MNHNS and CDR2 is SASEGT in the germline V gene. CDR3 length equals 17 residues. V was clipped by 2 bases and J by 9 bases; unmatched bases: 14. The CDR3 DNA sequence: TGTGCCAGCAGTGAATTGGGCGGGGGGGCCCCCCGGGGCATTCAGTACTTC. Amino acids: CASSELGGGAPRGIQYF.

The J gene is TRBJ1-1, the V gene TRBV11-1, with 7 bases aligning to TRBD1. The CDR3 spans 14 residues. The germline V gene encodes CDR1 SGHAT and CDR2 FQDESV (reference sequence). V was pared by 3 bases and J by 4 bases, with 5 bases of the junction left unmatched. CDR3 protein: CASSFKGASTEAFF. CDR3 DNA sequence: TGTGCCAGCAGCTTCAAGGGGGCGAGCACTGAAGCTTTCTTT.

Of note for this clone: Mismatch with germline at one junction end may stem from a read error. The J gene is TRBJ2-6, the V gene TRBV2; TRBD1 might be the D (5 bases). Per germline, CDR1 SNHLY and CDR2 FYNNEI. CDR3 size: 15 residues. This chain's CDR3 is CASQQTVSGANVLTF. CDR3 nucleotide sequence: TGTGCCAGCCAACAAACAGTATCTGGGGCCAACGTGCTGACTTTC. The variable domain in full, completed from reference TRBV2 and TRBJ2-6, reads EPEVTQTPSHQVTQMGQEVILRCVPISNHLYFYWYRQILGQKVEFLVSFYNNEISEKSEIFDDQFSVERPDGSNFTLKIRSTKLEDSAMYFCASQQTVSGANVLTFGAGSRLTVL.

This CDR3 is CASSFGTGIRAETQYF. In DNA form, the CDR3 reads TGCGCCAGCAGCTTTGGGACAGGGATTAGGGCGGAGACCCAGTACTTC. V usage is TRBV5-1 and J usage is TRBJ2-5, with TRBD1 identical over 9 bases. Per germline, CDR1 SGHRS and CDR2 YFSETQ. Germline trimming cut 2 bases from V and 5 bases from J; bases unmatched to any gene: 10. The CDR3 is 16 residues long.

Here the CDR3 reads CATSDKAGTGSYEQYF. The CDR3 coding sequence is TGTGCCACCAGTGACAAGGCCGGGACAGGGTCCTACGAGCAGTACTTC. The chain is built from TRBV24-1 and TRBJ2-7; 9 positions match TRBD1. V gave up 4 bases and J gave up 1 base; unmatched junction bases: 7. The CDR3 runs 16 residues. Germline V CDR1 and CDR2: KGHDR, SFDVKD.

CDR3 sequence: CASRPGLVRSYEQYF. The CDR3 DNA sequence: TGTGCCAGCAGGCCCGGACTAGTCCGCTCCTACGAGCAGTACTTC. This sequence joins TRBV6-5 and TRBJ2-7; 7 nucleotides match TRBD2. V lost 6 bases and J lost 0; bases outside the gene matches: 8. The CDR3 totals 15 residues. Germline CDR1 reads MNHEY; CDR2 reads SVGAGI.

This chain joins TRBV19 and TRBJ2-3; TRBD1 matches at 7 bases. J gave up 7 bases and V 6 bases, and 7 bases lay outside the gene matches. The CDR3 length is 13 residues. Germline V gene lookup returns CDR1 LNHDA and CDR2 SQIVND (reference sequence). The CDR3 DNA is TGTGCCAGTAGAACCGGGACAGATAATACGCAGTATTTT. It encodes CASRTGTDNTQYF.

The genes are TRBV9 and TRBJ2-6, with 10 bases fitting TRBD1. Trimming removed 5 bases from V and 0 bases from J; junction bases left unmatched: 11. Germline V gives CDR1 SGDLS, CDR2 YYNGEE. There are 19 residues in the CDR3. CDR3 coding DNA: TGTGCCAGCAGTGCTGCGACAGGGGGCGCCCTCTCTGGGGCCAACGTCCTGACTTTC. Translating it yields CASSAATGGALSGANVLTF.

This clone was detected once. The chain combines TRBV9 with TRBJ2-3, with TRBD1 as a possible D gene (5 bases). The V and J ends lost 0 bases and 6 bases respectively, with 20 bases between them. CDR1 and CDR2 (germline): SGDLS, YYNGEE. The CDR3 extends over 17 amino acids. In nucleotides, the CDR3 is TGTGCCAGCAGCGTAGTGGGTAGGCTAGGGGATTTTGATACGCAGTATTTT. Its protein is CASSVVGRLGDFDTQYF.

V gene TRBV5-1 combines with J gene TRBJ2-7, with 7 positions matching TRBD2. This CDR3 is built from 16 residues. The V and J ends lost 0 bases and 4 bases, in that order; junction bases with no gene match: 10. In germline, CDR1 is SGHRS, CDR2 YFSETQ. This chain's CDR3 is CASSLEAASGKYEQYF. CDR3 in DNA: TGCGCCAGCAGCTTGGAAGCGGCTAGCGGAAAATACGAGCAGTACTTC.

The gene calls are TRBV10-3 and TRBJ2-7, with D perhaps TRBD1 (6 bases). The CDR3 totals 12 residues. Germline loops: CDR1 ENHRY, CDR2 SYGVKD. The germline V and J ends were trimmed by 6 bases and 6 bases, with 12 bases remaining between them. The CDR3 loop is CAISPTGSEQYF. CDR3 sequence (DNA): TGTGCCATCAGCCCAACAGGGAGCGAGCAGTACTTC.

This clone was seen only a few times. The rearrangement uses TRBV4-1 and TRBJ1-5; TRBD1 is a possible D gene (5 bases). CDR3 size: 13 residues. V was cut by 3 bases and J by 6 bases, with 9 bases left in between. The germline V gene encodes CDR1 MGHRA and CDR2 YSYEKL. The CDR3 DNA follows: TGCGCCAGCAGCCAGGAGGGGAGTCAGCCCCAGCATTTT. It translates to CASSQEGSQPQHF.

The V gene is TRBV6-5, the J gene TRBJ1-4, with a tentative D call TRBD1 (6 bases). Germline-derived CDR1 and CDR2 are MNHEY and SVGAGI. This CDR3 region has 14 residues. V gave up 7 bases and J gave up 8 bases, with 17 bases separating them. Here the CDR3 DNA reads TGTGCCAGCAAAACGGACAGCAGAACGGAAAAACTGTTTTTT. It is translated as CASKTDSRTEKLFF.

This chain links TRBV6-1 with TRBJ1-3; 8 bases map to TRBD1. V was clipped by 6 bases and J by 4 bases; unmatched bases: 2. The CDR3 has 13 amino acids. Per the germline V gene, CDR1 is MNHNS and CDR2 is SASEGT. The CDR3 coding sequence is TGTGCCAGCAGACAGGGGGGAGGAAACACCATATATTTT. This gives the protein CASRQGGGNTIYF.

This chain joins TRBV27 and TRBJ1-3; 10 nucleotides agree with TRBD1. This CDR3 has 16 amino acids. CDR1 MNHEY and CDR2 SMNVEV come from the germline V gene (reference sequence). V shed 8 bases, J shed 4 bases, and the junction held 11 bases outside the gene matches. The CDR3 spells CASRAGGQGLGNTIYF. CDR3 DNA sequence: TGTGCCAGCCGGGCGGGGGGACAGGGGTTAGGAAACACCATATATTTT.

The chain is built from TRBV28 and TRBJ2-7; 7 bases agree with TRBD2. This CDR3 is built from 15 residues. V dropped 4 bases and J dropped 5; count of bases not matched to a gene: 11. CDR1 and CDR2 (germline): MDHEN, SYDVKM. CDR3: CASSSPGERDNEQYF. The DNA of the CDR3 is TGTGCCAGCAGTTCCCCCGGGGAGCGGGATAACGAGCAGTACTTC.

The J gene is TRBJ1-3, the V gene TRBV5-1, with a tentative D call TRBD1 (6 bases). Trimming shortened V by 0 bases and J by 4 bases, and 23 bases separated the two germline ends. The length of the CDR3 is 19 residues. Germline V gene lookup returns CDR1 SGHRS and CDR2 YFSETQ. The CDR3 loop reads CASSLVSGHTLKSGNTIYF. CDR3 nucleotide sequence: TGCGCCAGCAGCTTGGTTTCGGGACACACATTGAAATCCGGAAACACCATATATTTT. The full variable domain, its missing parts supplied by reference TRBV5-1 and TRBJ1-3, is KAGVTQTPRYLIKTRGQQVTLSCSPISGHRSVSWYQQTPGQGLQFLFEYFSETQRNKGNFPGRFSGRQFSNSRSEMNVSTLELGDSALYLCASSLVSGHTLKSGNTIYFGEGSWLTVV.

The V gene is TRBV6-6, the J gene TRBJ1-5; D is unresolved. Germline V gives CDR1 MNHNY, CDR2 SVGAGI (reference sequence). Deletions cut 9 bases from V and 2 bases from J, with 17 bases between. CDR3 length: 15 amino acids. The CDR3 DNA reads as TGTGCCAGTAGCTCAGACCCCGTCGGCAATCAGCCCCAGCATTTT. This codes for CASSSDPVGNQPQHF.

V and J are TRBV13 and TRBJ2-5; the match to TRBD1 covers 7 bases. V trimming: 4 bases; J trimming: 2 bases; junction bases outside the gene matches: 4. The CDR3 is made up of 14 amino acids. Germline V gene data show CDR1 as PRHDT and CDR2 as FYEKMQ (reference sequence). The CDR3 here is CASSSDRRQETQYF. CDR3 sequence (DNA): TGTGCCAGCAGCTCGGACAGGAGACAAGAGACCCAGTACTTC. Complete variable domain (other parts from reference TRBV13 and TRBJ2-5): AAGVIQSPRHLIKEKRETATLKCYPIPRHDTVYWYQQGPGQDPQFLISFYEKMQSDKGSIPDRFSAQQFSDYHSELNMSSLELGDSALYFCASSSDRRQETQYFGPGTRLLVL.

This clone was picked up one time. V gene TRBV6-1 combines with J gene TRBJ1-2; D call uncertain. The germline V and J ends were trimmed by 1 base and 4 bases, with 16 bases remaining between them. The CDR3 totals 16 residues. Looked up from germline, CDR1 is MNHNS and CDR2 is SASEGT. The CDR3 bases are TGTGCCAGCAGTGAAGAGAGGAGGCCGACCCTCTATGGCTACACCTTC. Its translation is CASSEERRPTLYGYTF.

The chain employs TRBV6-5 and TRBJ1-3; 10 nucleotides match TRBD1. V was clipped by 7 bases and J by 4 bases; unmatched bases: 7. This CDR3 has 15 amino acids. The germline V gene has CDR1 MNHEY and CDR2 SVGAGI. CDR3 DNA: TGTGCCAGCACCCCGGGACAGGGGTCCGGAAACACCATATATTTT. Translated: CASTPGQGSGNTIYF.

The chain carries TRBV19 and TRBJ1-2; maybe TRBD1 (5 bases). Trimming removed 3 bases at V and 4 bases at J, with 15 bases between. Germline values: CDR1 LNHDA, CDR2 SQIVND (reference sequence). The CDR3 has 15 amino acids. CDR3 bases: TGTGCCAGTAGTATTTACAGGCAGCCTATCTATGGCTACACCTTC. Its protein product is CASSIYRQPIYGYTF.

The DNA for the CDR3 is TGTGCCAGCAGTGCCCTGACAGATCCTAACTATGGCTACACCTTC. Protein product: CASSALTDPNYGYTF. V is TRBV6-4 and J is TRBJ1-2, with D perhaps matching TRBD1 (5 bases). Trimming took 4 bases from V and 0 from J, leaving 12 bases between them. This CDR3 region has 15 residues. CDR1 and CDR2 (germline): MRHNA, SNTAGT.

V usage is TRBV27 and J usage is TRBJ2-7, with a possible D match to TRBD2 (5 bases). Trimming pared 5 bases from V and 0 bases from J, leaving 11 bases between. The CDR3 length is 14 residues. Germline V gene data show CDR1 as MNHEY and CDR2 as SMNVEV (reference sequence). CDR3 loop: CASSTRTASYEQYF. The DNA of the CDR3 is TGTGCCAGCAGTACCAGGACTGCCTCCTACGAGCAGTACTTC.

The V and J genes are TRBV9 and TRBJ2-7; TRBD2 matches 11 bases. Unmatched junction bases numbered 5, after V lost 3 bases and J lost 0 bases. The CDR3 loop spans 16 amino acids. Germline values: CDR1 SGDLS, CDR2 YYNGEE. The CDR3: CASSALSGGASYEQYF. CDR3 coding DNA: TGTGCCAGCAGCGCCCTTAGCGGGGGGGCCTCCTACGAGCAGTACTTC.

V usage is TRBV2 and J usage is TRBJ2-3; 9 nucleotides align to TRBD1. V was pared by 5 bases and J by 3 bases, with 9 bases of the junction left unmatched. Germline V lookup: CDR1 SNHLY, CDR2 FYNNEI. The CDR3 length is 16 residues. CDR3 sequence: CASSRGQGRVTDTQYF. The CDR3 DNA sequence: TGTGCCAGCAGTCGTGGACAGGGGCGGGTAACAGATACGCAGTATTTT.